A selection of T cell receptor beta chains follows, all from one sample in a study of CD8 T cell repertoires and HIV-1 epitope variants. Their antigen targets remain unknown. TCRdb's copy holds only in-frame clones and misses some; the assay was immunoSEQ multiplex PCR. Here the sample spans over 4,000 clones, approximately 71% being singletons. The specimen was cultured CD8+ T cells derived from PBMCs. These receptors were collected from a male donor with HIV. The conserved cysteine and the conserved F or W are not part of the CDR3 here.

TRBV2,ASSNSGMNDEQF
TRBV19,ASSIDQRQGNTEAF
TRBV4-3,ASSGTGVTGELF
TRBV4-3,ASSQAPLPLDLDEQF
TRBV4-1,ASSQDLAGAQNTEAF
TRBV7-2,ASSQGPAAEAF
TRBV27,ASSLGDSYNEQF
TRBV4-3,ASSHVTGDYGYT
TRBV7-9,ASSPLWNEQF
TRBV25-1,ASIPREGSSYNEQF
TRBV28,ASSLMPLDYNYGYT
TRBV13,ASSFADSFYGYT
TRBV6-5,ASSSGQGISPLH
TRBV6-1,ASSSDSTGELF
TRBV7-2,ASSLDGTSGGSEQF
TRBV4-2,ASSQEAGMTPNYGYT
TRBV7-9,ASSRYQETQY
TRBV19,ASTMGAGGRNEQF
TRBV7-8,ASSAEDKAGANVLT
TRBV28,ASSALAGVHEQY